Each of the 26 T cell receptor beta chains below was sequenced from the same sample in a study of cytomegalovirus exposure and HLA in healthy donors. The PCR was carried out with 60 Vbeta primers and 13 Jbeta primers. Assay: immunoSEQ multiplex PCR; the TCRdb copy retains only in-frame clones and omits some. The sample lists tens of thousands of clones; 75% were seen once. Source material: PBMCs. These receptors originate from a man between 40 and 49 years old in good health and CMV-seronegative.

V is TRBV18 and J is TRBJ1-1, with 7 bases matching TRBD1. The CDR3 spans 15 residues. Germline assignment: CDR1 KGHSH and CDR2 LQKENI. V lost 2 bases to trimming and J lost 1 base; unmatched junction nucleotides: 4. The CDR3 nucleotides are TGTGCCAGCTCACCAATGACAGGGCAGAACACTGAAGCTTTCTTT. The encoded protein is CASSPMTGQNTEAFF.

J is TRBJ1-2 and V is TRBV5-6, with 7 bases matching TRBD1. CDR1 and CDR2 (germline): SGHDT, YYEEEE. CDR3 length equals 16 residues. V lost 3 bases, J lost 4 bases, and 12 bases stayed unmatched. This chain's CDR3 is CASSSMHPGQSYGYTF. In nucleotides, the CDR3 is TGTGCCAGCAGCTCGATGCACCCGGGACAGTCCTATGGCTACACCTTC. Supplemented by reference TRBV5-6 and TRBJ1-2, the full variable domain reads DAGVTQSPTHLIKTRGQQVTLRCSPKSGHDTVSWYQQALGQGPQFIFQYYEEEERQRGNFPDRFSGHQFPNYSSELNVNALLLGDSALYLCASSSMHPGQSYGYTFGSGTRLTVV.

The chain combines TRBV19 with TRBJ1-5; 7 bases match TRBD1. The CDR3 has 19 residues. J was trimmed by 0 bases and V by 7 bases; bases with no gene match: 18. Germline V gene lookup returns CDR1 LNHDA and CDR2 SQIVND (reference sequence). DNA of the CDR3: TGTGCCAGTAATCCCGACAGGGTTGAGGCTGGGAATAGCAATCAGCCCCAGCATTTT. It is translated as CASNPDRVEAGNSNQPQHF.

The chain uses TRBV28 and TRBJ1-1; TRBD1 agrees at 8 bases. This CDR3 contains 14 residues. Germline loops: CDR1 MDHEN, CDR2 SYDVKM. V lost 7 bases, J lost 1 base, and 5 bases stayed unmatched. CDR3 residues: CASTPGTGNTEAFF. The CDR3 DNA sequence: TGTGCCAGCACTCCCGGGACAGGGAACACTGAAGCTTTCTTT.

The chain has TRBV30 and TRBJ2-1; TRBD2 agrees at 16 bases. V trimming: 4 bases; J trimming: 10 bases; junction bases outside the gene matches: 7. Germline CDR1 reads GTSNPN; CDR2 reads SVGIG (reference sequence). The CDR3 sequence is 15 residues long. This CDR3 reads CAWTRGTSGRGEQFF. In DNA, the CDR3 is TGTGCCTGGACCCGTGGGACTAGCGGGAGGGGCGAGCAGTTCTTC.

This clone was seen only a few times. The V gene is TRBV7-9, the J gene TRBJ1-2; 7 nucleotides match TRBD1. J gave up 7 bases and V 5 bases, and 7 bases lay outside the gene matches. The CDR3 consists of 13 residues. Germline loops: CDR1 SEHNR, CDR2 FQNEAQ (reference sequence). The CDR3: CASSIDRDGGYTF. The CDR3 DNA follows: TGTGCCAGCAGCATTGACAGGGACGGTGGCTACACCTTC. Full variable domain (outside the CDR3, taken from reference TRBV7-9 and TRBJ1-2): DTGVSQNPRHKITKRGQNVTFRCDPISEHNRLYWYRQTLGQGPEFLTYFQNEAQLEKSRLLSDRFSAERPKGSFSTLEIQRTEQGDSAMYLCASSIDRDGGYTFGSGTRLTVV.

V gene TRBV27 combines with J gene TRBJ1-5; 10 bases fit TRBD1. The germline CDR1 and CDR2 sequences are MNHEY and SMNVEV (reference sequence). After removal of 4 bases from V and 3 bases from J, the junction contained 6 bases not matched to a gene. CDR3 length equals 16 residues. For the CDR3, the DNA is TGTGCCAGCAGTTCTCGGACAGGGGGAGTCAATCAGCCCCAGCATTTT. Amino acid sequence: CASSSRTGGVNQPQHF.

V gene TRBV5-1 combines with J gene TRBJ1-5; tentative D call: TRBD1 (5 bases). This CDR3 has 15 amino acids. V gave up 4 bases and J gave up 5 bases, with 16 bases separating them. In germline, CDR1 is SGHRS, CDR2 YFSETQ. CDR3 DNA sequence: TGCGCCAGCAGCAGACTAGGGGACGGGGATCAGCCCCAGCATTTT. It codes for CASSRLGDGDQPQHF.

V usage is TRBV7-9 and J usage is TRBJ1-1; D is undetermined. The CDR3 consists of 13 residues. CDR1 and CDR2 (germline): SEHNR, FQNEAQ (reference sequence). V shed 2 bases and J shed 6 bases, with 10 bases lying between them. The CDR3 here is CASSLREQSEAFF. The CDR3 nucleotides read TGTGCCAGCAGCTTACGTGAACAGTCTGAAGCTTTCTTT.

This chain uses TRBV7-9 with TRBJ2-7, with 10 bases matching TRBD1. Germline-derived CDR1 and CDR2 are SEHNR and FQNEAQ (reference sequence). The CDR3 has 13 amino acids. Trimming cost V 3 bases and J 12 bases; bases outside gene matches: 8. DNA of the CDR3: TGTGCCAGCAGCTTTCCGGGACAGGGGATTTGGTACTTC. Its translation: CASSFPGQGIWYF. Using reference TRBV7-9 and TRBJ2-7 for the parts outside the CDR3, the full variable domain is DTGVSQNPRHKITKRGQNVTFRCDPISEHNRLYWYRQTLGQGPEFLTYFQNEAQLEKSRLLSDRFSAERPKGSFSTLEIQRTEQGDSAMYLCASSFPGQGIWYFGPGTRLTVT.

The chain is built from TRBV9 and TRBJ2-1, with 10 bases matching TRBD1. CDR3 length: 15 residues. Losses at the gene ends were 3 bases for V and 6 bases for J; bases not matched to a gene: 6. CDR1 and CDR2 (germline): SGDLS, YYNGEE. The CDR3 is CASSASGTGVNEQFF. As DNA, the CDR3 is TGTGCCAGCAGCGCTTCCGGGACAGGGGTCAATGAGCAGTTCTTC.

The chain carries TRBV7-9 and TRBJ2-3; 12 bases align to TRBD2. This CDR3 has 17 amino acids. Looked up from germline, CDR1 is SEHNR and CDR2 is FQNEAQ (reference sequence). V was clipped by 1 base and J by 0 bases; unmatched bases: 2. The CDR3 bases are TGTGCCAGCAGCTTAGGCGGACTAGCGGGGAGCACAGATACGCAGTATTTT. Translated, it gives CASSLGGLAGSTDTQYF.

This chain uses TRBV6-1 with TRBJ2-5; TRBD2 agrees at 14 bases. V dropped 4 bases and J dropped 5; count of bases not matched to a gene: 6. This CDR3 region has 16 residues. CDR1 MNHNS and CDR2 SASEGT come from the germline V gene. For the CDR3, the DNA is TGTGCCAGCAGTGCCCGACTAGCGGGAGGGGGGGAGACCCAGTACTTC. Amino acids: CASSARLAGGGETQYF.

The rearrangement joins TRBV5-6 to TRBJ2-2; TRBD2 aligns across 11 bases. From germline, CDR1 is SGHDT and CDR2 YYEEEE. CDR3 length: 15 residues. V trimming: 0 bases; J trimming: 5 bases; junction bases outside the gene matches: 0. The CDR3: CASSLVAGGTGELFF. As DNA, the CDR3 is TGTGCCAGCAGCTTGGTAGCGGGAGGGACCGGGGAGCTGTTTTTT.

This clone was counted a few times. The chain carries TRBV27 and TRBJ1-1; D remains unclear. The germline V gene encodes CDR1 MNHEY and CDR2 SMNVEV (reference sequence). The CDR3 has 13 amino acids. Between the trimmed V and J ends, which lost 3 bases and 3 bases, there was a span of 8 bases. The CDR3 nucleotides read TGTGCCAGCAGTTTCCAGTCCGACACTGAAGCTTTCTTT. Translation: CASSFQSDTEAFF.

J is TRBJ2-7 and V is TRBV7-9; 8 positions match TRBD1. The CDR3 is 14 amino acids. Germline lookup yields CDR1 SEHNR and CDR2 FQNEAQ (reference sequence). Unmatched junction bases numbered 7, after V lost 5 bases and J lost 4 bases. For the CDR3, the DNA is TGTGCCAGCAGCCCACGGACAGGGCCGTACGAGCAGTACTTC. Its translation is CASSPRTGPYEQYF.

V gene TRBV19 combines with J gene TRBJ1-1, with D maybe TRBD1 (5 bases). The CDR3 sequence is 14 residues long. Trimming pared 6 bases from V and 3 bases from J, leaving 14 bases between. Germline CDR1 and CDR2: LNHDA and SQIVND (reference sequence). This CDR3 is CASRLGGGYTEAFF. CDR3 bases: TGTGCCAGTAGGTTGGGGGGGGGATACACTGAAGCTTTCTTT.

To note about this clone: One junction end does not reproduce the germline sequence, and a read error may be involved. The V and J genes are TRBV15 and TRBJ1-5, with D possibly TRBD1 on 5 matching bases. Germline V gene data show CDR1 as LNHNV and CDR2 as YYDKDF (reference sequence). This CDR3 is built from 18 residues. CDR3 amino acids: CASSRDLGRVFAGQPQHF. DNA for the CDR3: TGTGCCAGCAGCAGAGATTTAGGCAGGGTATTTGCAGGTCAGCCCCAGCATTTT.

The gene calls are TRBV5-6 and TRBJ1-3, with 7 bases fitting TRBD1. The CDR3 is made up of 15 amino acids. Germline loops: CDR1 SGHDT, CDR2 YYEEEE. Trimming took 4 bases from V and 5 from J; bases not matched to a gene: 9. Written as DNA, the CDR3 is TGTGCCAGCAGCAAGGGGGCGGGAATCAGAAACACCATATATTTT. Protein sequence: CASSKGAGIRNTIYF.

CDR3 in DNA: TGTGCCTGGAGTAGATCCTACAGTGAAAAACTGTTTTTT. Translated, it gives CAWSRSYSEKLFF. The rearrangement links TRBV30 to TRBJ1-4; D ambiguous. The V end lost 2 bases, the J end lost 7 bases, and 11 bases lay between the germline ends. Germline V CDR1 and CDR2: GTSNPN, SVGIG (reference sequence). The CDR3 length is 13 residues.

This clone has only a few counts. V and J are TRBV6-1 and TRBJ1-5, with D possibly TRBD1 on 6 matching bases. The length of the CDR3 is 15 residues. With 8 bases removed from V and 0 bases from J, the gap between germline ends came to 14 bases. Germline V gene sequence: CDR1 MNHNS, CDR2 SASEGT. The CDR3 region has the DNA TGTGCCAGCCATGAAGACAGGTATAGCAATCAGCCCCAGCATTTT. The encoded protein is CASHEDRYSNQPQHF.

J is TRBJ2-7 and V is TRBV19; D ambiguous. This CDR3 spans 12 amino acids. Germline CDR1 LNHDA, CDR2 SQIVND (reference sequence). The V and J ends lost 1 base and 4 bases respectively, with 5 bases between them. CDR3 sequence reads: CASSIGKYEQYF. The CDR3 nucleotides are TGTGCCAGTAGTATAGGTAAATACGAGCAGTACTTC.

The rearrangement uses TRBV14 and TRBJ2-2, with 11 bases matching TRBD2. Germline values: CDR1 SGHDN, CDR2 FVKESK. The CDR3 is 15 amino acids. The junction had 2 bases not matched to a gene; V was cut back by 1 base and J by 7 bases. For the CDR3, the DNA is TGTGCCAGCAGCCAAGTCGGGACTAGCGGCGGGGAGCTGTTTTTT. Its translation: CASSQVGTSGGELFF. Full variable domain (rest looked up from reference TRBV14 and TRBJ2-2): EAGVTQFPSHSVIEKGQTVTLRCDPISGHDNLYWYRRVMGKEIKFLLHFVKESKQDESGMPNNRFLAERTGGTYSTLKVQPAELEDSGVYFCASSQVGTSGGELFFGEGSRLTVL.

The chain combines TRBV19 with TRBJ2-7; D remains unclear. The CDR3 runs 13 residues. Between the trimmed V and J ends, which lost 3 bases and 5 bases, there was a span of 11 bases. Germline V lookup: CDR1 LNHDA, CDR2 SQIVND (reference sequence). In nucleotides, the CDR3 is TGTGCCAGTAGTATCGTGTGGCAGGACGAGCAGTACTTC. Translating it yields CASSIVWQDEQYF. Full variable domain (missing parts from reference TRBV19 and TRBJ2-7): DGGITQSPKYLFRKEGQNVTLSCEQNLNHDAMYWYRQDPGQGLRLIYYSQIVNDFQKGDIAEGYSVSREKKESFPLTVTSAQKNPTAFYLCASSIVWQDEQYFGPGTRLTVT.

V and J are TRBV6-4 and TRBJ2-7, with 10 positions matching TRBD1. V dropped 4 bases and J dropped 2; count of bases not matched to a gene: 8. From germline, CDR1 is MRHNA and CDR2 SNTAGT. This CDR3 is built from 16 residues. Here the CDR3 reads CASSASPGQGPYEQYF. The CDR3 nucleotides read TGTGCCAGCAGTGCATCTCCGGGACAGGGGCCCTACGAGCAGTACTTC.

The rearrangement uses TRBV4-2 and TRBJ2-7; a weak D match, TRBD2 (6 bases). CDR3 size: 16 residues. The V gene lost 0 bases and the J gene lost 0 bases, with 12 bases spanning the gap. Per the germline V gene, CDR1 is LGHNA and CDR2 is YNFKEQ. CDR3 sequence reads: CASSQEGLASSYEQYF. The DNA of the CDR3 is TGTGCCAGCAGCCAAGAGGGACTGGCAAGCTCCTACGAGCAGTACTTC.